This T cell receptor (beta chain) is from a study of T-cell reconstitution after alpha-beta-depleted transplantation in children. This clonotype has a handful of counts. The V end was cut by 2 bases, the J end by 4 bases, with 11 bases between. This CDR3 region has 14 residues. The library targeted TCRbeta and was prepared with unique molecular identifiers. TCRdb used MiXCR to reprocess the PCR reads, holding one entry per CDR3 protein. The sample holds a few hundred thousand distinct CDR3 sequences; almost 10% are singletons and the top ten take 10%. This chain connects TRBV12-3 or TRBV12-4 to TRBJ1-2; D gene uncertain. Sequencing was performed on PBMCs from the stem cell graft donor, taken from the stem cell graft. The sequence came from a human donor who donated a stem cell graft to a child with SCID. The chain's CDR3 is CASSLSVSTYGYTF. CDR3 DNA: TGTGCCAGCAGTTTAAGTGTCTCCACCTATGGCTACACCTTC.